This T cell receptor beta chain emerged from a study of blood T cell repertoires in COVID-19. Study-level information: From the United States, Italy and Spain came samples of acute and convalescent COVID-19.

Germline V gene lookup returns CDR1 LNHDA and CDR2 SQIVND (reference sequence). V gave up 2 bases and J gave up 4 bases, with 6 bases separating them. The CDR3 contains 13 residues. Sequencing used immunoSEQ multiplex PCR; TCRdb keeps in-frame clones, though not all of them. The table lists about 60,000 clones, around 73% of them singletons. This clonotype was sampled from a man at least 80 years old with acute or convalescent COVID-19. The chain carries TRBV19 and TRBJ2-1; D unresolved. Sequencing was done on a sample of peripheral blood. CDR3 nucleotides: TGTGCCAGTAGTATACTCCTTTACAATGAGCAGTTCTTC. Its translation is CASSILLYNEQFF.